This TCR beta chain is drawn from a study of cytomegalovirus exposure and HLA in healthy donors (dated by TCRdb to about 2017). For context, the study as a whole: In an earlier analysis of roughly 500 of the donors, roughly 300 Gb of sequence data and some 100 million unique TCR beta sequences from about 180 million T cells were reported. An early release covering about 600 HLA-typed donors comprised approximately 290 gigabases of sequencing data and 85 million or so unique TCR sequences. Of the 300 to 500 genotyped donors, more than 75% were placed in the genetic ancestry cluster associated with self-reported Caucasian donors. The aim of the study was to test whether cataloging public T cell receptors could identify signatures of past pathogen exposure. The study profiled the T cell repertoires of hundreds of subjects by immunosequencing and related them to cytomegalovirus serostatus. Along with the roughly 670-subject first cohort, a separate validation cohort of approximately 110 different subjects was used. To predict cytomegalovirus infection status, the study brought together high-throughput TCR immunosequencing, statistical association of individual TCRs with disease status, and machine learning. A later analysis re-examined previously published TCR beta repertoires from several hundred donors and added high-resolution HLA genotyping to investigate patterns of TCR occurrence. In the later analysis, no new phenotypic data were used to find candidate immune exposures; instead, reliance was placed on TCR beta sequences and their occurrence across donors. In an earlier analysis of a few hundred of the donors, high-throughput TCR beta sequencing was used to judge whether each TCR beta V gene segment behaved as functional or pseudogenic. Donor age, sex, ethnicity and CMV serostatus were compiled together with the repertoire data. In a later genetic analysis, genome-wide SNP genotypes for about three fifths of the roughly 670 donors were used, and that subset was treated as a discovery cohort. All discovery cohort repertoires had been generated on a single sequencing platform. HLA typing included class I and class II loci at four-digit resolution. Typing coverage differed by locus: A, B, C, DRB1 and DQB1 were typed in about 620-630 donors, DQA1 in about 560, DPA1 in 600 to 610, and DPB1 in 400 to 480. Because of strong linkage in the cohort, roughly five DR-DQ haplotypes were treated as single units for association and clustering. Across under 500 genotyped donors of the cohort, an average of roughly 230,000 unique TCR beta nucleotide sequences per donor were sequenced, and 15% to 20% of those sequences were non-productive. General conclusions and limits of the study: According to a later analysis, most CMV-associated TCR beta chains appeared to be HLA-restricted, and the HLA associations seemed to be driven largely by CMV exposure. Presence/absence analyses assumed roughly uniform sequencing depth across donors, an assumption that may not hold. V-gene and J-gene trimming of TCR beta chains was associated with a missense DCLRE1C variant in a later genetic analysis, and the association was replicated in an independent cohort. A few of the identified cytomegalovirus-associated TCR beta chains were confirmed in vitro to be specific for cytomegalovirus antigens. The study gave a list of over 150 TCR beta chains associated with cytomegalovirus. Correlated functional status among segregating V segments might reflect linkage disequilibrium, but an unknown experimental factor could not be ruled out. Because some donors lacked HLA typing at each locus, the association tests relied only on the typed subset. The classifier was reported to diagnose cytomegalovirus status with high specificity and sensitivity in both the original cohort and the validation cohort. According to the authors, the approach could potentially be generalized to other disease states and immunological phenotypes. In a later analysis, HLA-associated TCR beta chains were found to be more clonally expanded and to have lower generation probabilities than equally common non-associated chains. In an earlier analysis of approximately 590 of the donors, most TCR beta V segments were observed in productive rearrangements about 87% or about 30% of the time, broadly matching IMGT annotations. In this cohort, only TCR beta chains were sequenced, and detectable features were limited by the absence of alpha or paired-chain data. Specific HLA alleles were associated with about 17,000 TCR beta sequences at a false discovery rate of 0.05 in a later analysis. Immune exposure information for the cohort was limited to CMV serostatus. Because the 87-base-pair reads could not distinguish some IMGT-functional V segments, including TRBV6-2 and TRBV6-3, those segments were excluded. When HLA alleles, especially DR and DQ, strongly co-occurred, TCR associations were difficult to assign to individual alleles. A further reported finding was that TCR beta sequences accurately predicted the HLA-A and HLA-B alleles for most subjects in the first cohort. According to a later genetic analysis, donors in an Asian-associated ancestry cluster had fewer N-insertions in productive TCRs than the approximately 700-donor mean. Around 16 rarely observed V segments, including chromosome 9 orphons, were excluded from the earlier analysis of just under 600 of the donors because counts were too low. A later analysis reported that several top co-occurrence clusters appeared linked to parvovirus B19, influenza, CMV and Epstein-Barr virus. Most TCR sequences were observed very rarely across donors, whereas some public TCRs were present in many individuals. In a later analysis, the rate of TCR association differed among HLA loci, with DRB1 alleles having the most associated TCRs and HLA-C alleles having the fewest. A group of highly shared sequence variants was considered likely to be a technical artifact of the sequencing pipeline.

About this clone itself: It lacks a known antigen. Qualities for individual bases were not recorded, and no much larger clone is one base off.

To prepare the library, the immunoSEQ multiplex PCR assay was applied. A mixture of 60 forward primers for TCR Vbeta segments and 13 reverse primers for TCR Jbeta segments was used in the multiplex PCR. A multiplex PCR assay on genomic DNA amplified the CDR3 region of rearranged TCR beta genes. The amplified TCR beta libraries were sequenced on the Illumina HiSeq System as 87-base-pair reads. In the source study's methods: A later analysis tallied about 77 million unique TCR beta chains across the 640 or so repertoires, and some 10 million of those chains were shared by two or more donors. To remove PCR and sequencing errors, raw reads were error-corrected and collapsed into unique sequences using a nearest-neighbor algorithm that merged closely related sequences. V, D and J gene segments were assigned by aligning CDR3 sequences to IMGT reference sequences. For a sequence to be retained, at least a six-nucleotide match to both a V gene segment and a J gene segment was required. Rearrangements were called productive when the CDR3 lacked stop codons and stayed in frame with V and J; all others were non-productive. CDR3 was defined by IMGT convention, running from the second conserved V-encoded cysteine to the conserved J-encoded phenylalanine. In an earlier analysis of roughly 580 of the donors, sequences lacking an unambiguous match to a single V gene segment were excluded. An earlier analysis of a few hundred of the donors classified V segments as functional when productive rearrangements were above 56.7% and as segregating when the standard deviation between donors was above 5%. A statistical classification framework was built for diagnosing cytomegalovirus status from the catalog of TCR beta chain sequences. A later analysis assigned V and J genes by comparing TCR nucleotide sequences with IMGT/GENE-DB human TR gene sequences. A later analysis assigned CDR3 sequences and most-parsimonious VDJ recombination scenarios with the TCRdist pipeline. In a later analysis, every TCR beta chain was defined by the combination of its CDR3 amino acid sequence and its V-gene family, and reads without a unique V-gene family were dropped. To address suspected cross-contamination and a sequencing artifact, a later analysis removed a few hundred highly shared, low-generation-probability nucleotide sequences. In a later analysis, a clonal expansion index for each public chain was calculated from normalized within-repertoire ranks of inferred template counts. In a later analysis, generation probabilities were computed with a VDJ recombination model fitted to out-of-frame rearrangements, and the resulting probabilities were checked against IGoR. A later analysis scored TCR-TCR, TCR-HLA and TCR-CMV co-occurrence with hypergeometric tests, applying a repertoire-size bias correction to TCR pairs. A later analysis estimated false discovery rates by permuting HLA or CMV assignments 20 times. A later analysis grouped co-occurring TCRs with DBSCAN, adding TCRdist sequence similarity when clustering within HLA-allele-positive subsets. Repertoires with fewer than 30,000 or more than 120,000 public chains, plus five repertoires with anomalous nucleotide sharing, were excluded from co-occurrence clustering. This is the immuneACCESS table as TCRdb keeps it, with only in-frame sequences that have V and J called. A part of the clones is gone; compared with another copy, unresolved V genes explain less than half, and the rest is unexplained. The V and J calls and clone size come from that table; D and trimming were worked out from the DNA. The sample table shows approximately 140,000 clones, and over 75% are seen once. The ten largest clones represent about 2% of the sample.

In total, just over 650 healthy bone marrow donors made up the cohort. At the time of sampling, all cohort members were nominally healthy, though unrecorded immune exposures were likely present. The donor was CMV seronegative and was included in the group of a few hundred seronegative cohort members. A peripheral blood sample was collected from each donor, and TCR beta sequencing was performed on peripheral blood mononuclear cells. Genomic DNA extraction from the blood cell samples was performed with the Qiagen DNeasy Blood Extraction Kit. CDR1 and CDR2 are read off the germline V gene (reference sequence) as MNHEY and SMNVEV. Including the terminal cysteine and phenylalanine, the CDR3 comprises 14 residues. Left in the record is the CDR3 DNA by itself, 42 bases read in frame from the first base.

Material: PBMCs. The chain couples TRBV27 to TRBJ2-5; the D gene is possibly TRBD1, with 6 bases matching. The J call is in doubt because the DNA end fits TRBJ2-7 better. This receptor was identified in a man between 40 and 49 years old in good health and CMV-seronegative. The bases read TGTGCCAGCAGTTTAGCAGGGCAGGGGTACGAGCAGTACTTC. This sequence encodes CASSLAGQGYEQYF.